This T cell receptor beta chain was identified in a study of cytomegalovirus exposure and HLA in healthy donors (dated by TCRdb to 2016 to 2017). For the wider study: An earlier analysis of roughly 570 of the donors reported 276 Gb of sequence data and 117 million unique TCR beta sequences obtained from about 170 million T cells. An earlier analysis of 500 to 750 of the donors applied high-throughput TCR beta sequencing to assess whether each TCR beta V gene segment acted as functional or pseudogenic. To study patterns of TCR occurrence, a later analysis re-analyzed previously published TCR beta repertoires from 700 or so donors and added high-resolution HLA genotyping. The genetic ancestry cluster associated with self-reported Caucasian donors included over 65% of the roughly 400 genotyped donors. A later genetic analysis used genome-wide SNP genotypes for 398 of the 666 donors, treating that subset as a discovery cohort. To predict cytomegalovirus infection status, the study brought together high-throughput TCR immunosequencing, statistical association of individual TCRs with disease status, and machine learning. Donor age, sex, ethnicity and CMV serostatus were compiled together with the repertoire data. Rather than using new phenotypic data, the later analysis identified candidate immune exposures from TCR beta sequences and from how often those sequences occurred across donors. The study used immunosequencing to profile the T cell repertoires of approximately 640 subjects and linked those repertoires to cytomegalovirus serostatus. The study aimed to test whether signatures of past pathogen exposure could be identified by cataloging public T cell receptors. Roughly 310 gigabases of sequencing data and some 85 million unique TCR sequences were included in an early release covering 550 to 650 HLA-typed donors. Besides the first cohort of around 670 subjects, a separate validation cohort made up of roughly 120 different subjects was used. All discovery cohort repertoires had been generated on a single sequencing platform. Among around 400 genotyped donors of the cohort, an average of around 250,000 unique TCR beta nucleotide sequences was sequenced per donor, of which roughly 17% were non-productive. Both class I and class II loci were covered by HLA typing, at four-digit resolution. Five DR-DQ haplotypes were treated as single units for association and clustering because of strong linkage in the cohort. The number of typed donors differed by locus: 629-630 for A, B, C, DRB1 and DQB1; 522 for DQA1; 600 to 610 for DPA1; and 400 to 480 for DPB1.

The paper's findings and limits, for the study overall: Because counts were too low, roughly 16 rarely observed V segments, including chromosome 9 orphons, were left out of the earlier analysis of approximately 580 of the donors. Some IMGT-functional V segments, including TRBV6-2 and TRBV6-3, could not be told apart with the 87-base-pair reads, so those segments were excluded. A later analysis found that HLA-associated TCR beta chains were more clonally expanded and had lower generation probabilities than equally common non-associated chains. It was suggested by the authors that the approach could potentially be generalized to other disease states and immunological phenotypes. Compared with the roughly 700-donor mean, donors in an Asian-associated ancestry cluster had fewer N-insertions in productive TCRs, according to a later genetic analysis. In a later analysis, several top co-occurrence clusters were reported to appear linked to parvovirus B19, influenza, CMV and Epstein-Barr virus. When HLA alleles, especially DR and DQ, strongly co-occurred, TCR associations were difficult to assign to individual alleles. In the study, 150 to 200 TCR beta chains were listed as associated with cytomegalovirus. In an earlier analysis of over 550 of the donors, most TCR beta V segments were observed in productive rearrangements about 90% or about 30% of the time, broadly matching IMGT annotations. Most CMV-associated TCR beta chains appeared to be HLA-restricted in a later analysis, and the HLA associations seemed to be driven largely by CMV exposure. The only immune exposure information available for the cohort was CMV serostatus. A further reported finding was that TCR beta sequences accurately predicted the HLA-A and HLA-B alleles for most subjects in the first cohort. Most TCR sequences were seen in very few donors, while some public TCRs were found in many individuals. A cluster of highly shared sequence variants was judged likely to represent a technical artifact of the sequencing pipeline. Specific HLA alleles were associated with around 18,000 TCR beta sequences at a false discovery rate of 0.05 in a later analysis. Correlated functional status among segregating V segments might be attributable to linkage disequilibrium, but an unknown experimental factor could not be ruled out. In vitro tests confirmed that a few of the cytomegalovirus-associated TCR beta chains recognize cytomegalovirus antigens. The classifier was reported to diagnose cytomegalovirus status with high specificity and sensitivity in both the original and validation cohorts. An association between a missense DCLRE1C variant and V-gene and J-gene trimming of TCR beta chains was found in a later genetic analysis and replicated in an independent cohort. In a later analysis, the rate of TCR association differed among HLA loci, with DRB1 alleles having the most associated TCRs and HLA-C alleles having the fewest. The cohort was sequenced for TCR beta chains only, and without alpha or paired-chain data the features that could be detected were limited. Because HLA typing was unavailable for some donors at each locus, only the typed subset was used in association tests. Sequencing depth was assumed to be roughly uniform across donors in the presence/absence analyses, though that assumption may not hold.

This clone turned up a few times. Its antigen remains unidentified. No quality values exist for individual bases; no much larger clone is one base distant. CDR1 and CDR2 (MGHRA, YSYEKL) derive from the germline V gene. For this chain, trimming is 0 bases at the V end and 4 bases at the J end, and the number of junction bases without a gene match is 4. The CDR3 starts with the cysteine, ends with the phenylalanine, and has 15 residues. CDR3 DNA only is kept here, 45 bases in frame from base 1. The cohort comprised several hundred healthy bone marrow donors. Cohort members were all nominally healthy when sampled, although unrecorded immune exposures were likely present. The donor was CMV seronegative and belonged to the group of approximately 320 seronegative cohort members. Every donor gave a peripheral blood sample, and the peripheral blood mononuclear cells from that sample were used for TCR beta sequencing. The Qiagen DNeasy Blood Extraction Kit was used to extract genomic DNA from the blood cell samples.

Libraries came from the immunoSEQ multiplex PCR assay. For the multiplex PCR, a mixture combining 60 forward primers for TCR Vbeta segments and 13 reverse primers for TCR Jbeta segments was used. A multiplex PCR assay on genomic DNA amplified the CDR3 region of rearranged TCR beta genes. The Illumina HiSeq System was used to sequence the amplified TCR beta libraries as 87-base-pair reads. As for the original processing: In a later analysis, approximately 74 million unique TCR beta chains were counted across the roughly 610 repertoires, and approximately 9.9 million of these chains were shared by at least two donors. To remove PCR and sequencing errors, raw reads were error-corrected and collapsed into unique sequences using a nearest-neighbor algorithm that merged closely related sequences. Alignment of CDR3 sequences to IMGT reference sequences was used to assign V, D and J gene segments. For a sequence to be retained, a match of at least six nucleotides was required to both a V gene segment and a J gene segment. A rearrangement was called productive if the CDR3 had no stop codons and remained in frame with V and J, and every other rearrangement was called non-productive. CDR3 was defined by IMGT convention, running from the second conserved V-encoded cysteine to the conserved J-encoded phenylalanine. In an earlier analysis of approximately 590 of the donors, sequences lacking an unambiguous match to a single V gene segment were excluded. In an earlier analysis of some 590 of the donors, a V segment was called functional when productive rearrangements were above 56.7%, and segregating when the standard deviation between donors exceeded 5%. To diagnose cytomegalovirus status from the catalog of TCR beta chain sequences, a statistical classification framework was built. A later analysis assigned V and J genes by comparing TCR nucleotide sequences with IMGT/GENE-DB human TR gene sequences. The TCRdist pipeline was used in a later analysis to assign CDR3 sequences and most-parsimonious VDJ recombination scenarios. In a later analysis, every TCR beta chain was defined by the combination of its CDR3 amino acid sequence and its V-gene family, and reads without a unique V-gene family were dropped. As a way to deal with suspected cross-contamination and a sequencing artifact, a later analysis dropped 592 nucleotide sequences that were highly shared and had low generation probability. In a later analysis, a clonal expansion index for each public chain was calculated from normalized within-repertoire ranks of inferred template counts. A later analysis computed generation probabilities with a VDJ recombination model fitted to out-of-frame rearrangements, and checked the results against IGoR. In a later analysis, TCR-TCR, TCR-HLA and TCR-CMV co-occurrence was scored with hypergeometric tests, and a repertoire-size bias correction was applied to TCR pairs. A later analysis estimated false discovery rates by permuting HLA or CMV assignments 20 times. In a later analysis, co-occurring TCRs were grouped using DBSCAN, with TCRdist sequence similarity added in when clustering inside HLA-allele-positive subsets. Repertoires with fewer than 30,000 or more than 120,000 public chains were left out of co-occurrence clustering, as were about 5 repertoires with anomalous nucleotide sharing. TCRdb took this table from immuneACCESS and kept in-frame rearrangements with V and J called. Such tables lack part of the clones; where checked against another copy, unresolved V genes explain under half of the gap, and the rest is unexplained. The DNA was the basis for D and trimming; V, J and clone size are from that table. A total of some 150,000 clones appear in this sample, around 85% of them only once. Of the sample, 2.9% is held by the ten largest clones.

This clonotype originated in a woman in her twenties or thirties in good health and CMV-seronegative. The sequencing sample was made of PBMCs. This sequence uses TRBV4-1 and TRBJ2-7; 9 bases in between match TRBD2. CDR3 sequence: CASSQDPSGIYEQYF. The nucleotides are TGCGCCAGCAGCCAAGACCCTAGCGGGATATACGAGCAGTACTTC.